This entry is about one T cell receptor (beta chain). Using immunoSEQ multiplex PCR, the repertoire was profiled, and TCRdb retains in-frame clones only, with some absent. The sample comprises under 250,000 clones, roughly 80% of which are singletons, and 7.9% rests with the top ten. The data derive from a study of blood T cell repertoires in COVID-19. This sequence originates from an elderly woman with acute or convalescent COVID-19. The sequencing sample was made of peripheral blood.

The CDR3 region has the DNA TGCGCCAGCAGGCGGGACAGGGAAGTTCAGCCCCAGCATTTT. Protein sequence: CASRRDREVQPQHF. The rearrangement links TRBV10-2 to TRBJ1-5, with 9 bases matching TRBD1. The CDR3 totals 14 residues. Losses at the gene ends were 6 bases for V and 6 bases for J; bases not matched to a gene: 6. From germline, CDR1 is WSHSY and CDR2 SAAADI.